A selection of T cell receptor beta chains follows, all from one sample in a study of blood T cell repertoires in COVID-19. Assay used: immunoSEQ multiplex PCR; TCRdb lists only in-frame clones, some missing. The repertoire holds more than 200,000 clones, with 70% to 90% as singletons. Sequenced input: peripheral blood. The source is a man in his fifties with COVID-19, enrolled during active disease. CDR3s include the opening cysteine and the closing phenylalanine or tryptophan. Each record gives: V gene, J gene, D gene, clone size, CDR3 DNA, CDR3 protein. The D gene is left open where the match is weak. Not all rows give a size; the values are once, few, many and, for expanded clones, a class.

TRBV18	TRBJ2-5	TRBD1	.	TGTGCCAGCTCTCGACAGGGTCTGATGGAAGAGACCCAGTACTTC	CASSRQGLMEETQYF
TRBV6-6	TRBJ1-5	.	.	TGTGCCAGCAGTTACTCGGTTGCGGGGCTCGATCAGCCCCAGCATTTT	CASSYSVAGLDQPQHF
TRBV30	TRBJ2-7	.	.	TGTGCCTGGAGTGCAGGGGGGACGCTGCACGAGCAGTACTTC	CAWSAGGTLHEQYF
TRBV18	TRBJ2-6	TRBD1	.	TGTGCCAGCTCACCACTCCCGACAGGGTCTGGGGCCAACGTCCTGACTTTC	CASSPLPTGSGANVLTF
TRBV5-1	TRBJ1-6	.	.	TGCGCCAGCAGCGCTGGGGGGTCCTATAATTCACCCCTCCACTTT	CASSAGGSYNSPLHF
TRBV2	TRBJ1-4	TRBD1	.	TGTGCCAGCAGGGCCCGGGACAGGGGATTGTATTCGGATGAAAAACTGTTTTTT	CASRARDRGLYSDEKLFF
TRBV5-1	TRBJ1-6	TRBD1	.	TGCGCCAGCAGCTTGGGACAGGGTGAGAATTCACCCCTCCACTTT	CASSLGQGENSPLHF
TRBV19	TRBJ1-5	.	.	TGTGCCAGTAGTATATCGCGGACAGTAAATAGCAATCAGCCCCAGCATTTT	CASSISRTVNSNQPQHF
TRBV27	TRBJ2-7	TRBD1	.	TGTGCCAGCAGTCCGTATCGGGACAGGGCTTCCTACGAGCAGTACTTC	CASSPYRDRASYEQYF
TRBV12-3/TRBV12-4	TRBJ2-5	.	.	TGTGCCAGCAGTCAACCACTACAAGAGACCCAGTACTTC	CASSQPLQETQYF
TRBV7-9	TRBJ2-2	TRBD1	.	TGTGCCAGCGGTCGGGAGACAGGGGGACTTGTTTTTGACACCGGGGAGCTGTTTTTT	CASGRETGGLVFDTGELFF
TRBV7-6	TRBJ2-3	TRBD2	.	TGTGCCAGCAGCTTAGCTCCCGGGACTATGGGCTTCACAGATACGCAGTATTTT	CASSLAPGTMGFTDTQYF
TRBV6-5	TRBJ2-3	TRBD2	.	TGTGCCAGCAGTTACGAGCTAGCGGTGGCAGATACGCAGTATTTT	CASSYELAVADTQYF
TRBV7-9	TRBJ1-6	.	.	TGTGCCAGCAGCGCGGACAGCTTAAATTCACCCCTCCACTTT	CASSADSLNSPLHF
TRBV4-3	TRBJ1-2	.	.	TGCGCCAGCAGCCGCACTGAGGAGTCTGGCTACACCTTC	CASSRTEESGYTF
TRBV10-3	TRBJ2-7	TRBD2	.	TGTGCCATCAGTGAGTCGCGTGAGCGGGAGGCCGACTACGAGCAGTACTTC	CAISESREREADYEQYF
TRBV28	TRBJ2-5	TRBD2	.	TGTGCCAGCAGTTTAGGGCTAGCGGGAACGCCTGAAGAGACCCAGTACTTC	CASSLGLAGTPEETQYF
TRBV2	TRBJ2-7	.	.	TGTGCCAGCAGCGCAGGGTCGGCCCCATACGAGCAGTACTTC	CASSAGSAPYEQYF
TRBV3-1/TRBV3-2	TRBJ2-7	TRBD1	.	TGTGCCAGCAGCTCCCGGGACAGGGGGCCCTACGAGCAGTACTTC	CASSSRDRGPYEQYF
TRBV12-3/TRBV12-4	TRBJ1-1	.	few	TGTGCCAGCAGCCGTGGACAGAACACTGAAGCTTTCTTT	CASSRGQNTEAFF
TRBV23-1	TRBJ2-1	TRBD2	.	TGCGCCAGCACCTCGGCCACTAGCGGGAGCAGAGTCTCCTACAATGAGCAGTTCTTC	CASTSATSGSRVSYNEQFF
TRBV2	TRBJ1-3	.	.	TGTGCCAGCAGTGACAGGTCCGGAAACACCATATATTTT	CASSDRSGNTIYF
TRBV28	TRBJ1-3	.	.	TGTGCCAGCAGTTTATCGGGTCGCTCTGGAAACACCATATATTTT	CASSLSGRSGNTIYF
TRBV6-5	TRBJ2-7	TRBD1	.	TGTGCCAGCAGTCGCGGACAGGGGGCCGGATGGGGGCAGTACTTC	CASSRGQGAGWGQYF
TRBV7-8	TRBJ2-7	TRBD2	.	TGTGCCAGCAGCTTGGGAGGGGAACGCGAGCAGTACTTC	CASSLGGEREQYF
TRBV7-8	TRBJ1-4	TRBD1	.	TGTGCCAGCAGCCAGGGGGCAGACCGATTCCAAAGGAATGAAAAACTGTTTTTT	CASSQGADRFQRNEKLFF
TRBV30	TRBJ1-2	TRBD1	.	TGTGCCAGAGAGGGACAGGAAAACTATGGCTACACCTTC	CAREGQENYGYTF
TRBV6-6	TRBJ2-2	TRBD2	once	TGTGCCAGCAGCCGACTAGCGGGGGGCGCGAACACCGGGGAGCTGTTTTTT	CASSRLAGGANTGELFF
TRBV21-1	TRBJ1-2	.	.	TGTGCCAGCAGGACGGGACAAAACTATGGCTACACCTTC	CASRTGQNYGYTF
TRBV2	TRBJ1-4	TRBD1	once	TGTGCCAGCAGCGGTACAGGGGGCGCGAGTGAAAAACTGTTTTTT	CASSGTGGASEKLFF
TRBV13	TRBJ1-4	TRBD1	.	TGTGCCAGCAGCGTGGGACAGGGGGATGAAAAACTGTTTTTT	CASSVGQGDEKLFF
TRBV18	TRBJ2-3	.	.	TGTGCCAGCTCACCGACTAGATTACAAAGCACAGATACGCAGTATTTT	CASSPTRLQSTDTQYF
TRBV11-2	TRBJ2-7	.	.	TGTGCCAGCAGCTTACATCTCGGCTCCTACGAGCAGTACTTC	CASSLHLGSYEQYF
TRBV30	TRBJ2-3	.	once	TGTGCCTTTCGGGCAGATACGCAGTATTTT	CAFRADTQYF
TRBV27	TRBJ1-5	TRBD1	once	TGTGCCAGCAGTCGGACAGGGAGGGTAGGCAATCAGCCCCAGCATTTT	CASSRTGRVGNQPQHF
TRBV11-1	TRBJ1-1	.	.	TGTGCCAGCAGCCCGGGACAGAACACTGAAGCTTTCTTT	CASSPGQNTEAFF
TRBV2	TRBJ2-1	.	.	TGTGCCAGCAGTGAATTGAGGGAGGATGAGCAGTTCTTC	CASSELREDEQFF
TRBV7-6	TRBJ1-3	TRBD1	.	TGTGCCAGCAGCCAAGGGACAGGCCCCTCTGGAAACACCATATATTTT	CASSQGTGPSGNTIYF
TRBV10-1	TRBJ2-7	.	.	TGCGCCAGCAGTGATTTAGCGGCGGGGCCTTCCTACGAGCAGTACTTC	CASSDLAAGPSYEQYF
TRBV19	TRBJ2-2	.	.	TGTGCCAGTATGCGACGCGGGGGCGCGGACACCGGGGAGCTGTTTTTT	CASMRRGGADTGELFF
TRBV5-4	TRBJ2-3	.	.	TGTGCCAGCAGTACAACGAGGGTTGATACGCAGTATTTT	CASSTTRVDTQYF
TRBV27	TRBJ2-7	.	few	TGTGCCAGCAGTTTATCGATGGTAGGGGCTGGTTACGAGCAGTACTTC	CASSLSMVGAGYEQYF
TRBV18	TRBJ1-1	TRBD1	.	TGTGCCAGCTCGCGGACAGGGGACACTGAAGCTTTCTTT	CASSRTGDTEAFF
TRBV2	TRBJ1-2	.	.	TGTGCCAGCACTGACCATCGGGGCTATGGCTACACCTTC	CASTDHRGYGYTF
TRBV11-3	TRBJ2-1	TRBD2	.	TGTGCCAGCAGCTTAAAGGCGACTAGCGGACTGTCCTACAATGAGCAGTTCTTC	CASSLKATSGLSYNEQFF
TRBV2	TRBJ2-5	.	.	TGTGCCAGCAGTTCGGAACAGGGCCAAGAGACCCAGTACTTC	CASSSEQGQETQYF
TRBV19	TRBJ2-3	.	.	TGTGCCAGTAGCCCAGGTGGGGCAACCACAGATACGCAGTATTTT	CASSPGGATTDTQYF
TRBV12-1	TRBJ2-7	.	few	TGTGCCAGCAGCTTTGCGTGGAGAGACTATCCGACGCGACCCTACGAGCAGTACTTC	CASSFAWRDYPTRPYEQYF
TRBV9	TRBJ2-5	.	once	TGTGCCAGCAGCAAAACCAGGGGAGGGTGGTGGGAGACCCAGTACTTC	CASSKTRGGWWETQYF
TRBV6-5	TRBJ2-3	TRBD1	.	TGTGCCAGCAGTTACTCGACAGGGGGCCCAGATACGCAGTATTTT	CASSYSTGGPDTQYF
TRBV7-3	TRBJ1-1	.	.	TGTGCCAGCAGCTCAGGGACTCATGGCACTGAAGCTTTCTTT	CASSSGTHGTEAFF
TRBV9	TRBJ2-1	TRBD2	.	TGTGCCAGCAGCGTAGCGGGGGGGGACTACAATGAGCAGTTCTTC	CASSVAGGDYNEQFF
TRBV7-2	TRBJ2-4	.	.	TGTGCCAGCAGCTCCTCGGGGGTGGACATTCAGTACTTC	CASSSSGVDIQYF
TRBV11-1	TRBJ2-2	TRBD1	.	TGTGCCAGCAGCTTCATGACAGGGTGGTGGCCCGGGGAGCTGTTTTTT	CASSFMTGWWPGELFF
TRBV4-2	TRBJ2-2	.	.	TGTGCCAGCAGCCAGCTAACAGGGCGAGCAGACGCCGGGGAGCTGTTTTTT	CASSQLTGRADAGELFF